This TCR beta chain was sequenced during a study of identifying expanded T cells in peripheral blood. No infections or other immune events were documented during collection. The CDR3 length is 15 residues. The J segment lost 5 bases and the V segment lost 4 bases, leaving 6 bases of the junction unmatched. CDR1 and CDR2 from the germline V gene are SGDLS and YYNGEE. The protocol was immunoSEQ multiplex PCR, while the TCRdb copy is restricted to in-frame clones and leaves out a portion. The table includes 80,000 to 90,000 clones, about 91% detected once. The V and J genes are TRBV9 and TRBJ2-1; 10 bases agree with TRBD2. This TCR was recovered from a person aged 18 to 70 in good health. The sequenced sample was blood. The CDR3 here is CASSLGLAENNEQFF. The CDR3 coding sequence is TGTGCCAGCAGCCTTGGACTAGCGGAAAACAATGAGCAGTTCTTC.